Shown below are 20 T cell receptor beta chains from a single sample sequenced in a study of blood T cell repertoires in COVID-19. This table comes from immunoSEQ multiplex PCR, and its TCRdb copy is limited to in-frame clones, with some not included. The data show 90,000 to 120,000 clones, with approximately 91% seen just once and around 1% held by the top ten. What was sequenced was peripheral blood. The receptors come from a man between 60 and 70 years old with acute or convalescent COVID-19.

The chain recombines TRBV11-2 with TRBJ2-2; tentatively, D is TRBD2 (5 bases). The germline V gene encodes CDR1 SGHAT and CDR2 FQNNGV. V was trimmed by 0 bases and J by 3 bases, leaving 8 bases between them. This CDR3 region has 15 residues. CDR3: CASSLDQADTGELFF. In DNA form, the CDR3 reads TGTGCCAGCAGCTTAGACCAAGCGGACACCGGGGAGCTGTTTTTT.

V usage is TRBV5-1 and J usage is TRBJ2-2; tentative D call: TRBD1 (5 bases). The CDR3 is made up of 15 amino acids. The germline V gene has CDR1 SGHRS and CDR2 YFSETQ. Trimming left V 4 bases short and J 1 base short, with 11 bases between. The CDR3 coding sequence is TGCGCCAGCAGCAAAGGGGCGGAGAACACCGGGGAGCTGTTTTTT. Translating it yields CASSKGAENTGELFF.

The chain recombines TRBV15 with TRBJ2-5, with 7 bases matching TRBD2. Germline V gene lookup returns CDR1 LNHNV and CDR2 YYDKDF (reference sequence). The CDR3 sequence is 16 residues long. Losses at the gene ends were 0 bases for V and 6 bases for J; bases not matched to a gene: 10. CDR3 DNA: TGTGCCACCAGCAGAGAAGGGAGCGGGAATATAAAGACCCAGTACTTC. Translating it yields CATSREGSGNIKTQYF.

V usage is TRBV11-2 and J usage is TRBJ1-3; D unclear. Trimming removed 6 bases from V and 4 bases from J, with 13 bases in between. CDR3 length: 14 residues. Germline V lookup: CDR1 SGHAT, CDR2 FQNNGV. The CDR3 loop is CASSVQVSGNTIYF. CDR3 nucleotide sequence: TGTGCCAGCAGTGTGCAGGTTTCCGGAAACACCATATATTTT.

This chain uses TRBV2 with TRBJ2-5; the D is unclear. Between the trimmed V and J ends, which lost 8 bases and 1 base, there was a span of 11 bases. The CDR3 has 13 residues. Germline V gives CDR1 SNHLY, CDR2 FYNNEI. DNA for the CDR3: TGTGCCAGCGGCTCCTGGCCCCAAGAGACCCAGTACTTC. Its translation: CASGSWPQETQYF.

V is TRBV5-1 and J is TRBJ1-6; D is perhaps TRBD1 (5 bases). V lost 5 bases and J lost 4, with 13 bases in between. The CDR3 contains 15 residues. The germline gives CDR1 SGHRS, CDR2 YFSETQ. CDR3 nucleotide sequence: TGCGCCAGCAGGGGACCGGGAGATTATAATTCACCCCTCCACTTT. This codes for CASRGPGDYNSPLHF.

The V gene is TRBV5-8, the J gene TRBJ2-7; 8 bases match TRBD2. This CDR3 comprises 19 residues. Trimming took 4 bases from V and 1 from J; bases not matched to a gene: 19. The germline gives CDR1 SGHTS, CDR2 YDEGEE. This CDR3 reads CASSPGGIGRAISSYEQYV. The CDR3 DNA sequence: TGTGCCAGCAGCCCGGGGGGGATCGGGAGGGCCATTTCTTCCTACGAGCAGTACGTC.

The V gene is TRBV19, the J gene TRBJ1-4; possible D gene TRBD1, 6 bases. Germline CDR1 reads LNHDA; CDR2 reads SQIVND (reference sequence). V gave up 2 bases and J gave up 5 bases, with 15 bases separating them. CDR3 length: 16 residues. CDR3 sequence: CASSIRGTSRNEKLFF. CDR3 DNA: TGTGCCAGTAGTATAAGGGGGACATCTCGGAATGAAAAACTGTTTTTT.

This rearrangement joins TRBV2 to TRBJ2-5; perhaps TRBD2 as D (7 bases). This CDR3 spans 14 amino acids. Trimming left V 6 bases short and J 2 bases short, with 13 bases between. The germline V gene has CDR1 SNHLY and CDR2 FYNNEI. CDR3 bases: TGTGCCAGCAGAGGGGGACTACTTCAAGAGACCCAGTACTTC. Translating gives CASRGGLLQETQYF.

The CDR3 DNA follows: TGTGCCAGCAGTTTATTACCTTGGGTGGGGGGGGACACTGAAGCTTTCTTT. Translation: CASSLLPWVGGDTEAFF. The chain employs TRBV27 and TRBJ1-1; D is possibly TRBD1 (5 bases). Germline-derived CDR1 and CDR2 are MNHEY and SMNVEV (reference sequence). With 1 base removed from V and 3 bases from J, the gap between germline ends came to 18 bases. This CDR3 has 17 residues.

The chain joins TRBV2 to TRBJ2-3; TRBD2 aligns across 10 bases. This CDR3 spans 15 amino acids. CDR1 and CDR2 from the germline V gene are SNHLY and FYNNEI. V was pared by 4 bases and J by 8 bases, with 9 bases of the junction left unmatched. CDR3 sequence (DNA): TGTGCCAGCAGTGGGACTAGCGGATCTCAGGCTACGCAGTATTTT. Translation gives CASSGTSGSQATQYF.

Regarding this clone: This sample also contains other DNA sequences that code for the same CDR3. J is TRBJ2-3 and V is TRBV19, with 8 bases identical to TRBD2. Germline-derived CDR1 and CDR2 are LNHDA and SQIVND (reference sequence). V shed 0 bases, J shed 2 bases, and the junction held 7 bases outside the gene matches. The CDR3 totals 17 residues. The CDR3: CASSIDLGGRSTDTQYF. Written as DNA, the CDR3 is TGTGCCAGTAGTATAGATCTTGGCGGGAGGTCCACAGATACGCAGTATTTT.

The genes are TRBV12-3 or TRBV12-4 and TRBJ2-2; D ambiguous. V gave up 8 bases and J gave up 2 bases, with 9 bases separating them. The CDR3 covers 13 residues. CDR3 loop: CASGSVNTGELFF. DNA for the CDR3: TGTGCCAGCGGCAGCGTCAACACCGGGGAGCTGTTTTTT.

The CDR3 DNA is TGTGCCAGCAGCTTAGCGGTGCGGGGCAGGGATACGCAGTATTTT. It translates to CASSLAVRGRDTQYF. The V and J genes are TRBV11-2 and TRBJ2-3; TRBD2 is a possible D gene (6 bases). The CDR3 has 15 residues. CDR1 and CDR2 from the germline V gene are SGHAT and FQNNGV. V was clipped by 1 base and J by 6 bases, with 14 bases between them.

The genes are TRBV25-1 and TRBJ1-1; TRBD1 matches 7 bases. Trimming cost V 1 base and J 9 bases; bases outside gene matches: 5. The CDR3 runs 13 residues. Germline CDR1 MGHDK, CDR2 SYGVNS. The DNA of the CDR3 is TGTGCCAGCAGTGAATCTGGGACAGACCAAGCTTTCTTT. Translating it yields CASSESGTDQAFF.

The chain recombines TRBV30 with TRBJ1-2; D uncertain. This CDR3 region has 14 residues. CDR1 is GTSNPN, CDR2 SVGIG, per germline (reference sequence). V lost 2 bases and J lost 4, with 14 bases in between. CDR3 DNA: TGTGCCTGGAGTCTGGCCTCGGACTTCTATGGCTACACCTTC. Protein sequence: CAWSLASDFYGYTF.

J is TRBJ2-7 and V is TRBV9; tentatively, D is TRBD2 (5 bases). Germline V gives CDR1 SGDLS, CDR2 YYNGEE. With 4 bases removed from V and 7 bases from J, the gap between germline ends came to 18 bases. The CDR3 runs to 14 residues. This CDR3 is CASSPGSALGEQYF. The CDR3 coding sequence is TGTGCCAGCAGCCCTGGGAGCGCCCTAGGGGAGCAGTACTTC.

CDR3 DNA: TGTGCCAGTACCATAGGGACAGAAGCTTTCTTT. Its protein product is CASTIGTEAFF. The chain links TRBV19 to TRBJ1-1; D possibly corresponds to TRBD1 (6 bases). Between the trimmed V and J ends, which lost 7 bases and 8 bases, there was a span of 11 bases. CDR3 size: 11 residues. Germline CDR1 is LNHDA and CDR2 is SQIVND (reference sequence).

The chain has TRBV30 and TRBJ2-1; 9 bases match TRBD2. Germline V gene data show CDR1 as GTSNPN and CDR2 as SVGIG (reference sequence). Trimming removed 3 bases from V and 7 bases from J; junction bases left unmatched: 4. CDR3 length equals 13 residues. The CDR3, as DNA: TGTGCCTGGAGGGTAGCGGGAGCAAATGAGCAGTTCTTC. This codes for CAWRVAGANEQFF.

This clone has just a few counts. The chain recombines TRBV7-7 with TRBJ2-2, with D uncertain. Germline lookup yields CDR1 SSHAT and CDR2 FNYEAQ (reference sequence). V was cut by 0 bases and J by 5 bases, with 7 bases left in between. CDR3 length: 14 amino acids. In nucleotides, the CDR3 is TGTGCCAGCAGCTTAGCCAAGCTGACCGGGGAGCTGTTTTTT. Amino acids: CASSLAKLTGELFF.